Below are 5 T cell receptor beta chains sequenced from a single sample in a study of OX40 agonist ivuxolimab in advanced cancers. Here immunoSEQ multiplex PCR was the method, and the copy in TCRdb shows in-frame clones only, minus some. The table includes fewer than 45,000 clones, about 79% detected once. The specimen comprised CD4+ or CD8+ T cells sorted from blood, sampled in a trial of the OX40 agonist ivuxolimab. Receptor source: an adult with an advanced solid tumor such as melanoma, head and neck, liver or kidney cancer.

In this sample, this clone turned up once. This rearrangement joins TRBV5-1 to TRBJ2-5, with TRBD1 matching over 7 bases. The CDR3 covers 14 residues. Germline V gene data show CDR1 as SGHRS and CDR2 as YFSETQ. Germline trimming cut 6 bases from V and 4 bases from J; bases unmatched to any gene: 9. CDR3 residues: CASTVSTGSETQYF. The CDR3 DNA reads TGCGCCAGCACCGTATCGACAGGGTCAGAGACCCAGTACTTC.

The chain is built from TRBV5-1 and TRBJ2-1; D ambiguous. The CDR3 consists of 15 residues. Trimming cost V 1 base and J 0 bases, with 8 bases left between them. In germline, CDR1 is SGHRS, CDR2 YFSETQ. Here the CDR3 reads CASSLTPHSYNEQFF. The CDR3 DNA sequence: TGCGCCAGCAGCTTGACCCCGCACTCCTACAATGAGCAGTTCTTC.

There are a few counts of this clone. The CDR3 coding sequence is TGTGCCAGCAGCTTAAGTGGGGGAAGCTCCTACGAGCAGTACGTC. Translating gives CASSLSGGSSYEQYV. The gene calls are TRBV7-2 and TRBJ2-7; D may be TRBD1 or TRBD2 (5 bases each). This CDR3 spans 15 amino acids. V shed 2 bases and J shed 0 bases, with 11 bases lying between them. Germline V gene lookup returns CDR1 SGHTA and CDR2 FQGNSA.

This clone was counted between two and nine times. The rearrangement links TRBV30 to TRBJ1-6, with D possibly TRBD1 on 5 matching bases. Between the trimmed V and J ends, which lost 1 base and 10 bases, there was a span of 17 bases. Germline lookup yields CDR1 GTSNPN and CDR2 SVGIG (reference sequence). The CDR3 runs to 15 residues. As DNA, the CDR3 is TGTGCCTGGAGTGCTGTATCAGGGAAGGGGTCACCCCTCCACTTT. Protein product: CAWSAVSGKGSPLHF.

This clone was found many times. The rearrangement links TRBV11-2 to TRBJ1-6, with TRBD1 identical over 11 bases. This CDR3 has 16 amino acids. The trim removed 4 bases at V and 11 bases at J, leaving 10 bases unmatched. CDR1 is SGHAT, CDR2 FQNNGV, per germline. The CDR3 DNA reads TGTGCCAGCAGCTCCAAGGACAGGGGGCTTTATGCACCCCTCCACTTT. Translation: CASSSKDRGLYAPLHF.